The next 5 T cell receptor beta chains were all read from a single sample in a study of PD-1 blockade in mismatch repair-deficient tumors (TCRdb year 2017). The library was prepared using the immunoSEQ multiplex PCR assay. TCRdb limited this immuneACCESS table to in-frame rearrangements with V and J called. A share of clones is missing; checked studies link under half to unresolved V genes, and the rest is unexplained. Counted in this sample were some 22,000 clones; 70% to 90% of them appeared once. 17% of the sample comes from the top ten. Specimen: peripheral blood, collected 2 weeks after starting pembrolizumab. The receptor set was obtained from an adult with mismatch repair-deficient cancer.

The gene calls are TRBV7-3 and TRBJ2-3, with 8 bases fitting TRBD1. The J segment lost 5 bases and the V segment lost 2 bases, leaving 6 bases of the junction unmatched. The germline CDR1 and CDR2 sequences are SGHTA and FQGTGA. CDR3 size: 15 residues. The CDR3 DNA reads TGTGCCAGCAGCTTACTTGACAGGGGAGTAGATACGCAGTATTTT. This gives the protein CASSLLDRGVDTQYF.

DNA of the CDR3: TGTGCCAGCTCTAGGTCCCTAGCCGCTGGCGGGGAGCTGTTTTTT. The encoded protein is CASSRSLAAGGELFF. The gene calls are TRBV5-4 and TRBJ2-2, with a possible D match to TRBD2 (5 bases). CDR3 length: 15 amino acids. Trimming pared 7 bases from V and 7 bases from J, leaving 20 bases between. Germline V gene lookup returns CDR1 SGHNT and CDR2 YYREEE (reference sequence).

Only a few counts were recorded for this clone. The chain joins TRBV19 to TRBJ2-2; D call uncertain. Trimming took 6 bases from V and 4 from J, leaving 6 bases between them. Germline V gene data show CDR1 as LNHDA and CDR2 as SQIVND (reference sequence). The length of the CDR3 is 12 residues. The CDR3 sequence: CASRTVTGELFF. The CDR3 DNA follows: TGTGCCAGTAGGACGGTCACCGGGGAGCTGTTTTTT.

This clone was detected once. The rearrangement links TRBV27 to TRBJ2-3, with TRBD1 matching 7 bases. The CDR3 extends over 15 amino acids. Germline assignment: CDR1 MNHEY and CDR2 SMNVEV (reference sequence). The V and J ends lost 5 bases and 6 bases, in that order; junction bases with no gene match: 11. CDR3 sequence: CASSHQDRARDTQYF. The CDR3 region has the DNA TGTGCCAGCAGTCACCAAGACAGGGCGCGGGATACGCAGTATTTT.

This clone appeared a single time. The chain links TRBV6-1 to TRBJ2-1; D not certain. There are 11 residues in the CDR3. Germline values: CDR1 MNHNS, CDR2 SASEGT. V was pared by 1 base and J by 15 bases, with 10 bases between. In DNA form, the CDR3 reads TGTGCCAGCAGTGAAGGTCTTTTGCGGTTCTTC. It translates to CASSEGLLRFF.